What follows describes a single T cell receptor (beta chain). This clonotype was found many times. Its cognate antigen has yet to be identified. No base-level quality is on record; no much larger clone is a single base apart. This record comes from a study of T-cell reconstitution after alpha-beta-depleted transplantation in children (dated by TCRdb to the mid-2010s). Notes on the research overall: Using TCR repertoire profiling, the study quantitatively followed how T-cell immune reconstitution unfolded in children after TCRalphabeta/CD19-depleted allogeneic hematopoietic cell transplantation.

There are 15 amino acids in the CDR3, from cysteine to phenylalanine inclusive. Just CDR3 DNA is preserved here, 45 bases in frame from base 1. V gives up 4 bases and J gives up 0 bases, and the segment between their germline ends measures 11 bases. Via the germline V gene (reference sequence), CDR1 is LNHNV and CDR2 YYDKDF. Library creation used PCR. Instrument used: Illumina HiSeq 2500. To normalize quantification of the TCRbeta repertoire, the TCR libraries were built with molecular barcoding that relied on unique molecular identifiers. TCRdb reanalyzed the raw reads on its own, using fastp at Q25 for trimming and MiXCR for clone calling, and kept in-frame beta chains. Here each entry gathers all rows of one CDR3 protein and keeps the most common genes and DNA. This sample gives roughly 500,000 distinct CDR3 sequences in total; around 12% of them show up just once. 4.5% to 6% of the sample is taken by the ten largest.

The sequence was collected from a human donor who donated a stem cell graft to a child with combined immunodeficiency. The rearrangement combines TRBV15 with TRBJ2-3; the D gene remains uncertain. This sample comprised PBMCs from the stem cell graft donor, obtained from the stem cell graft. The CDR3 region: CATSISSGSTDTQYF. The DNA is TGTGCCACCAGCATCTCTTCCGGAAGCACAGATACGCAGTATTTT.